Included here is one T cell receptor beta chain sequence, with context. Its specificity is unknown. This specimen belongs to a study of OX40 agonist ivuxolimab in advanced cancers. Study results and limitations: Expanded clones tended on average to be more numerous among CD8+ T cells than CD4+.

The ends were cut back, 3 bases at V and 3 bases at J, with 18 bases in the middle. Germline-derived CDR1 and CDR2 are SNHLY and FYNNEI. The CDR3 covers 17 residues. Clones were read by immunoSEQ multiplex PCR, and TCRdb kept only the in-frame ones, dropping some. In the table there are 35,000 to 55,000 clones, roughly 94% of which are singletons. V is TRBV2 and J is TRBJ1-5; maybe TRBD1 (6 bases). The material was CD4+ or CD8+ T cells sorted from blood, obtained in a trial of the OX40 agonist ivuxolimab. The clonotype comes from an adult with an advanced solid tumor such as melanoma, head and neck, liver or kidney cancer. CDR3 nucleotide sequence: TGTGCCAGCAGTGAGAGGGGGTGGAGGGGCGACAATCAGCCCCAGCATTTT. Protein product: CASSERGWRGDNQPQHF. Filled out from reference TRBV2 and TRBJ1-5, the complete variable domain reads EPEVTQTPSHQVTQMGQEVILRCVPISNHLYFYWYRQILGQKVEFLVSFYNNEISEKSEIFDDQFSVERPDGSNFTLKIRSTKLEDSAMYFCASSERGWRGDNQPQHFGDGTRLSIL.